This T cell receptor (beta chain) was found in a study of cytomegalovirus exposure and HLA in healthy donors. Background on the study: A subsequent analysis reported that the 120 validation repertoires were produced on the same platform that had also been used for the 600 to 700 first-cohort repertoires.

The data were produced by immunoSEQ multiplex PCR, yet TCRdb's version contains in-frame clones alone and is incomplete. The data hold about 56,000 clones, with roughly 93% observed a single time. V gave up 4 bases and J gave up 0 bases; unmatched junction bases: 8. The germline CDR1 and CDR2 sequences are GTSNPN and SVGIG (reference sequence). The CDR3 has 16 residues. The J gene is TRBJ1-4, the V gene TRBV30; 7 bases agree with TRBD1. This sequence was found in a woman younger than 30 in good health and CMV-seronegative. The specimen sequenced was PBMCs. CDR3 protein: CAWMEDRIATNEKLFF. The CDR3 DNA sequence: TGTGCCTGGATGGAGGACAGGATCGCAACTAATGAAAAACTGTTTTTT.